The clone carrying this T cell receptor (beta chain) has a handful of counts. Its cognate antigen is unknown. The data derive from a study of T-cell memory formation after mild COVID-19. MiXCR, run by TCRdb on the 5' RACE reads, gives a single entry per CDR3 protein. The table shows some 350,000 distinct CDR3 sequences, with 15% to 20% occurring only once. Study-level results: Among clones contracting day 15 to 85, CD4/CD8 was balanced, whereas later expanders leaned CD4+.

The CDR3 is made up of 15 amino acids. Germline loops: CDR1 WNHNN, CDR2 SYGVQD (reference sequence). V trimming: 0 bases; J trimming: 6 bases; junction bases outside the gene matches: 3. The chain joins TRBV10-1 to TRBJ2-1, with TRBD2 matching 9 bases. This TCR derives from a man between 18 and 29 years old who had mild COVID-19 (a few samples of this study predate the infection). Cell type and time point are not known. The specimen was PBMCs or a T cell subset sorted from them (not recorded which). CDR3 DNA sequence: TGCGCCAGCAGTGAGTCGTTAGCGGGGGCCAATGAGCAGTTCTTC. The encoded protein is CASSESLAGANEQFF.